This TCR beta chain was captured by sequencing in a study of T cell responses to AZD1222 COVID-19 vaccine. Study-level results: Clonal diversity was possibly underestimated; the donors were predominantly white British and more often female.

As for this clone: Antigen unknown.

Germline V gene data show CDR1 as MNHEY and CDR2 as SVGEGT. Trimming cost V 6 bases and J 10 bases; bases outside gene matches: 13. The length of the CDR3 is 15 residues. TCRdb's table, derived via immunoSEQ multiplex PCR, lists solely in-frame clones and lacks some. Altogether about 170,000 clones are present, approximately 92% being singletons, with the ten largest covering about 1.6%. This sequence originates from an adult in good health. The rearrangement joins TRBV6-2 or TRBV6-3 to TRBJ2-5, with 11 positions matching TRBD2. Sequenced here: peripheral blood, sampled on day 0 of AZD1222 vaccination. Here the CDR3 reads CASSSGLAATGDQYF. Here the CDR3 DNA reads TGTGCCAGCAGCTCGGGACTAGCGGCTACCGGGGACCAGTACTTC.